This TCR beta chain appears in the sequencing data of a study of blood T cell repertoires in COVID-19. Germline-derived CDR1 and CDR2 are LNHNV and YYDKDF (reference sequence). The CDR3 runs to 18 residues. V was clipped by 0 bases and J by 2 bases, with 17 bases between them. This table comes from immunoSEQ multiplex PCR, and its TCRdb copy is limited to in-frame clones, with some not included. The table has 25,000 or so clones, approximately 94% seen once. The chain couples TRBV15 to TRBJ1-5; unclear D gene. The source of this sequence is a woman aged 50 to 60 with active COVID-19. Sequences were obtained from peripheral blood. CDR3 amino acids: CATSRDRTPRGGNQPQHF. Written as DNA, the CDR3 is TGTGCCACCAGCAGAGATAGGACCCCCCGGGGAGGCAATCAGCCCCAGCATTTT.